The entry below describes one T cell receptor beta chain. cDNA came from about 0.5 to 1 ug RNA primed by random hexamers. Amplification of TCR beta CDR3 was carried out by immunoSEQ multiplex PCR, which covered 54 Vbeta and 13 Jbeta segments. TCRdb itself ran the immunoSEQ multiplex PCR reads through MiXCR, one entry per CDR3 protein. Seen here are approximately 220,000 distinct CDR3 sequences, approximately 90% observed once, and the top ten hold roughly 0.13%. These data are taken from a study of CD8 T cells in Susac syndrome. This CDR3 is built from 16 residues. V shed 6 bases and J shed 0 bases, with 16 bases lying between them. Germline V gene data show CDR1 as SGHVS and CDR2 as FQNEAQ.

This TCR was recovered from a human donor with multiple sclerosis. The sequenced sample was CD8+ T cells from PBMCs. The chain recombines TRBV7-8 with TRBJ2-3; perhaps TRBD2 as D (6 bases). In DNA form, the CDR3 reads TGTGCCAGCAGACCCGGGACTCCCTATAGCACAGATACGCAGTATTTT. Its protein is CASRPGTPYSTDTQYF.